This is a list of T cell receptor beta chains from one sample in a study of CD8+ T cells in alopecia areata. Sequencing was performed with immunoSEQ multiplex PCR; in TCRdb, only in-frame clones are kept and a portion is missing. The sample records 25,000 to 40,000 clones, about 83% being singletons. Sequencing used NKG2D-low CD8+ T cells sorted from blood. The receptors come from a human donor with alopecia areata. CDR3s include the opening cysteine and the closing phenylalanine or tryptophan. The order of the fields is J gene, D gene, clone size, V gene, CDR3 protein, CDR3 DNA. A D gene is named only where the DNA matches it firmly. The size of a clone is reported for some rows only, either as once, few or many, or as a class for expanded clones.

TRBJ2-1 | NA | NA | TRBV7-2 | CASSLDLLRGYNEQFF | TGTGCCAGCAGCTTAGATTTGTTAAGGGGATACAATGAGCAGTTCTTC
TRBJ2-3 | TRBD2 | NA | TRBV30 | CAWSGTTTDTQYF | TGTGCCTGGAGCGGGACTACCACAGATACGCAGTATTTT
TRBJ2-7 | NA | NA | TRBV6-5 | CASSRRANSYEQYF | TGTGCCAGCAGTAGGAGGGCCAACTCCTACGAGCAGTACTTC
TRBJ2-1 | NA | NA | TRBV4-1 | CASSQERLEAYNEQFF | TGCGCCAGCAGCCAAGAACGACTAGAAGCCTACAATGAGCAGTTCTTC
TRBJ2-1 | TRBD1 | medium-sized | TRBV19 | CASSRTGTDYNEQFF | TGTGCCAGTAGTCGCACCGGGACAGACTACAATGAGCAGTTCTTC
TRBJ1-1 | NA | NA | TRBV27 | CASSLSVSTEAFF | TGTGCCAGCAGTTTGAGTGTGTCCACTGAAGCTTTCTTT
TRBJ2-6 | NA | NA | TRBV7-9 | CASSLGADVLTF | TGTGCCAGCAGCTTGGGGGCCGACGTCCTGACTTTC
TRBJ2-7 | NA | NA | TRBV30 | CAWSVWGEDSYEQYF | TGTGCCTGGAGTGTTTGGGGCGAAGACTCCTACGAGCAGTACTTC
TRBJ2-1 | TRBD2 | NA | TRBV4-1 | CASSLTSGSSYNEQFF | TGCGCCAGCAGCCTAACTAGCGGGAGCTCCTACAATGAGCAGTTCTTC
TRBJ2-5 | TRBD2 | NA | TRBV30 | CAWTSGETQYF | TGTGCCTGGACTAGCGGAGAGACCCAGTACTTC
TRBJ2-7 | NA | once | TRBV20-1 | CSAFKTHF | TGCAGTGCTTTCAAGACCCACTTC
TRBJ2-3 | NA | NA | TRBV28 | CASSMGIARDTQYF | TGTGCCAGCAGTATGGGAATAGCCCGAGATACGCAGTATTTT
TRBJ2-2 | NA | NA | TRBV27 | CASSRNTGELFF | TGTGCCAGCAGCAGGAACACCGGGGAGCTGTTTTTT
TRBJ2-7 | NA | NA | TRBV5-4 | CASSRGTASSYEQYF | TGTGCCAGCAGCCGGGGGACAGCGAGCTCCTACGAGCAGTACTTC
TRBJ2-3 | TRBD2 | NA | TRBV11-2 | CASSWGLADTDTQYF | TGTGCCAGCAGCTGGGGACTAGCGGATACAGATACGCAGTATTTT
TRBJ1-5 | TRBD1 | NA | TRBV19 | CASSPHAGGSWQPQHF | TGTGCCAGTAGTCCTCACGCAGGGGGCTCTTGGCAGCCCCAGCATTTT
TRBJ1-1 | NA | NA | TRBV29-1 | CSVEPGQDLTFF | TGCAGCGTTGAGCCGGGTCAGGATTTGACTTTCTTT
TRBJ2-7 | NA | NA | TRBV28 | CAGGVEYEQYF | TGTGCTGGCGGGGTTGAGTACGAGCAGTACTTC
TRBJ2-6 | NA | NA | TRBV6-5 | CASSYFSSGANVLTF | TGTGCCAGCAGTTATTTTTCCTCCGGGGCCAACGTCCTGACTTTC
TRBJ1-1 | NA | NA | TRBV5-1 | CASSLRRTRDTEAFF | TGCGCCAGCAGCTTGAGGCGGACCCGGGACACTGAAGCTTTCTTT
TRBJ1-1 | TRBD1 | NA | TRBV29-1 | CSVSQGMNTEAFF | TGCAGCGTTTCACAGGGGATGAACACTGAAGCTTTCTTT
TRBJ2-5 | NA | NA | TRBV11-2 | CASSLGAQGETQYF | TGTGCCAGCAGCTTAGGCGCCCAGGGCGAGACCCAGTACTTC
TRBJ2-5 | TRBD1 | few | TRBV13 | CASSQPLADRGQETQYF | TGTGCCAGCAGCCAACCCCTTGCGGACAGGGGGCAAGAGACCCAGTACTTC
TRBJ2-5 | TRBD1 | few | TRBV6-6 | CASSATGGASETQYF | TGTGCCAGCAGTGCGACAGGGGGCGCTTCAGAGACCCAGTACTTC
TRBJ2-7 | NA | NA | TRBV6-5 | CASSLSGSSSYEQYF | TGTGCCAGCAGTTTGTCGGGAAGTAGCTCCTACGAGCAGTACTTC
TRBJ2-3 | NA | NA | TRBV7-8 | CASSLGTGTDTQYF | TGTGCCAGCAGCTTAGGGACTGGCACAGATACGCAGTATTTT
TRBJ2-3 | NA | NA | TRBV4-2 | CASSQSYGDTQYF | TGTGCCAGCAGCCAAAGTTACGGGGATACGCAGTATTTT
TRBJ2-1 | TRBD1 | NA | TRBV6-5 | CASSRDSPGNEQFF | TGTGCCAGCAGCCGGGACAGCCCAGGCAATGAGCAGTTCTTC
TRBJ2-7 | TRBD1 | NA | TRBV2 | CASSGGTGFYEQYF | TGTGCCAGCAGTGGAGGGACAGGGTTTTACGAGCAGTACTTC
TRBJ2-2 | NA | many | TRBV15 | CATSDSIETGELFF | TGTGCCACCAGCGACAGTATAGAAACCGGGGAGCTGTTTTTT
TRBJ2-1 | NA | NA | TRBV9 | CASSEVGNEQFF | TGTGCCAGCAGCGAGGTGGGCAATGAGCAGTTCTTC
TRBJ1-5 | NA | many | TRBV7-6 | CASSPLAGMDVGNQPQHF | TGTGCCAGCAGCCCCCTAGCAGGGATGGACGTAGGGAATCAGCCCCAGCATTTT
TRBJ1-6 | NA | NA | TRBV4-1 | CASSQASAGYNSPLHF | TGCGCCAGCAGCCAAGCCTCGGCAGGGTATAATTCACCCCTCCACTTT
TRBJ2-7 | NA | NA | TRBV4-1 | CASSQGVPQQGIYEQYF | TGCGCCAGCAGCCAAGGAGTACCCCAGCAGGGGATTTACGAGCAGTACTTC
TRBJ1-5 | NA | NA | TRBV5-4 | CASSPWGGDQPQHF | TGTGCCAGCAGCCCCTGGGGAGGTGATCAGCCCCAGCATTTT
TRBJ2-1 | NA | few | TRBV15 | CATSAGQPSYNEQFF | TGTGCCACCAGCGCGGGACAGCCTTCCTACAATGAGCAGTTCTTC
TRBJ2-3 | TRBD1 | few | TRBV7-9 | CASSSVIGTGLADTQYF | TGTGCCAGCAGCTCAGTAATCGGGACAGGGCTCGCAGATACGCAGTATTTT
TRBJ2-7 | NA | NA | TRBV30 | CAWHKGGEFYEQYF | TGTGCCTGGCACAAAGGGGGGGAATTTTACGAGCAGTACTTC
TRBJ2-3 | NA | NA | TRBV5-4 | CASADAVGTDTQYF | TGTGCCAGCGCCGATGCAGTGGGCACAGATACGCAGTATTTT
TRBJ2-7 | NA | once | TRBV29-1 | CSVVETASYEQYF | TGCAGCGTTGTCGAGACAGCCTCCTACGAGCAGTACTTC
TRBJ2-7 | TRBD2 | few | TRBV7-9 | CASSPRGAALYEQYF | TGTGCCAGCAGCCCGCGGGGGGCGGCCCTTTACGAGCAGTACTTC
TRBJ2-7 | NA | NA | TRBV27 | CASSLFASLEQYF | TGTGCCAGCAGTTTATTTGCTAGCCTCGAGCAGTACTTC
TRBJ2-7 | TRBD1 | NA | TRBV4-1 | CASSQVRDSYEQYF | TGCGCCAGCAGCCAAGTCCGGGACAGTTACGAGCAGTACTTC
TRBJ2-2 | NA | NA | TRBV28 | CASSPYRDGNTGELFF | TGTGCCAGCAGTCCCTACCGGGACGGAAACACCGGGGAGCTGTTTTTT